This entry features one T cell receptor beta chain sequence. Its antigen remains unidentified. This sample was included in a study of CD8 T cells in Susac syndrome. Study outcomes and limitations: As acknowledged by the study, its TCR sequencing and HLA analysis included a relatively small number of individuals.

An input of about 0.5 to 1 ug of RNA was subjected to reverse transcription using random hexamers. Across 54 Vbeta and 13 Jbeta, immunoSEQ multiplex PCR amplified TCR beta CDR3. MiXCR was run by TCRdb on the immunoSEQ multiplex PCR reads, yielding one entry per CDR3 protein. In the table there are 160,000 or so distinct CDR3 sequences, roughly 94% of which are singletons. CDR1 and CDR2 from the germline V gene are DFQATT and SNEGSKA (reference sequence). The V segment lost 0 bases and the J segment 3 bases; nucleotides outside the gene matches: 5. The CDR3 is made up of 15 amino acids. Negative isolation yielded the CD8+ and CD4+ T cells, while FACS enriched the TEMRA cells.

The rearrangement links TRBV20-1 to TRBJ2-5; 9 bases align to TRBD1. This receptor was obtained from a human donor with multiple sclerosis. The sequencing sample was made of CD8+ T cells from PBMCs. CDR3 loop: CSARDRQGVKETQYF. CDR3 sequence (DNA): TGCAGTGCTAGAGACCGACAGGGGGTTAAAGAGACCCAGTACTTC.